This T cell receptor (beta chain) was captured by sequencing in a study of Graves' ophthalmopathy and Graves' hyperthyroidism. Using RNA transcripts, the TCR beta CDR3 regions were amplified. The authors performed first-round RT-PCR with HTBI primers and then a second-round multiplex PCR. From the multiplex PCR reads, TCRdb called clonotypes with MiXCR, one entry per CDR3 protein. The sample records a few hundred thousand distinct CDR3 sequences, about a sixth being singletons. Germline CDR1 reads DFQATT; CDR2 reads SNEGSKA (reference sequence). Trimming took 0 bases from V and 1 from J; bases not matched to a gene: 10. CDR3 length: 17 amino acids.

The sample was peripheral blood. The receptor was derived from an adult woman with stable Graves' hyperthyroidism. The chain joins TRBV20-1 to TRBJ1-1, with 8 bases identical to TRBD1. CDR3 amino acids: CSARDLKWTGKNTEAFF. The CDR3 DNA follows: TGCAGTGCTAGAGATCTGAAGTGGACAGGGAAGAACACTGAAGCTTTCTTT.